This entry describes one T cell receptor beta chain. Some clones are missing from TCRdb's copy, which holds only in-frame ones; the method was immunoSEQ multiplex PCR. The sample records tens of thousands of clones, about 90% being singletons. V was shortened by 3 bases and J by 3 bases, with 14 bases between the two germline ends. The CDR3 is 15 residues long. Germline CDR1 is SQVTM and CDR2 is ANQGSEA. This sample is part of a study of control samples from healthy donors and cancer patients. The sequenced sample was blood. The TCR sequence derives from a woman aged 45-65 years in good health. The genes are TRBV29-1 and TRBJ2-2; TRBD1 or TRBD2 may be the D gene (6 bases each). The CDR3 spells CSVDKGGPDTGELFF. For the CDR3, the DNA is TGCAGCGTTGATAAGGGGGGCCCGGACACCGGGGAGCTGTTTTTT.